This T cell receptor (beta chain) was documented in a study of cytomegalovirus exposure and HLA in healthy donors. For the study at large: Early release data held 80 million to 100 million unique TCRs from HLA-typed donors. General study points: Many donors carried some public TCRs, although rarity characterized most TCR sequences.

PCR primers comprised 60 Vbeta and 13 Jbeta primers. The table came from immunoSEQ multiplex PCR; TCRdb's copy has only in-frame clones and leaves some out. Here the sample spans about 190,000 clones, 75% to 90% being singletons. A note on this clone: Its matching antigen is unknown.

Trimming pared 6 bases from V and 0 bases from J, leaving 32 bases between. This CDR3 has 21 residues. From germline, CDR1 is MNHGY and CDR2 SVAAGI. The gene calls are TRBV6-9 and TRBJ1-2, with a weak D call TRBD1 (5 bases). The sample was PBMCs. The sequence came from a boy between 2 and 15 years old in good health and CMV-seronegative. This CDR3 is CASRPQGKANQGKEANYGYTF. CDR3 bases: TGTGCCAGCAGGCCCCAGGGAAAGGCCAACCAAGGGAAAGAGGCTAACTATGGCTACACCTTC.